The entry that follows covers one T cell receptor beta chain sequence. Its target is not known. This sample was included in a study of response to subunit inactivated influenza vaccine. TCRdb re-analysed the RT-PCR reads in MiXCR, keeping a single row per CDR3 protein. The table includes roughly 670,000 distinct CDR3 sequences, 12% to 15% detected once. Study-wide results and limits: It was suggested by the authors that few new T cells are recruited by each seasonal influenza vaccination.

The CDR3 has 14 residues. V gave up 6 bases and J gave up 4 bases, with 15 bases separating them. Germline CDR1 and CDR2: MNHEY and SVGEGT. This TCR was recovered from a middle-aged man who received an inactivated influenza vaccine. The chain uses TRBV6-2 or TRBV6-3 and TRBJ1-1, with D possibly TRBD1 on 6 matching bases. This material consisted of PBMCs from blood, taken roughly 15 days before vaccination. DNA for the CDR3: TGTGCCAGCAGCCGAGACAGGATTTTCACTGAAGCTTTCTTT. Protein: CASSRDRIFTEAFF.